Below are 11 T cell receptor beta chains sequenced from a single sample in a study of cytomegalovirus exposure and HLA in healthy donors. A multiplex PCR was run with 60 Vbeta primers and 13 Jbeta primers. Data came from immunoSEQ multiplex PCR; TCRdb stores just in-frame clones and leaves some out. The sample holds more than 150,000 clones; 81% are singletons and the top ten take 3.8%. Sample: PBMCs. The receptors come from a man aged 45 to 65 in good health and CMV-seronegative.

This chain connects TRBV18 to TRBJ2-5; D is unclear. CDR3 size: 13 residues. Trimming left V 3 bases short and J 2 bases short, with 7 bases between. Germline V gives CDR1 KGHSH, CDR2 LQKENI. CDR3 sequence reads: CASSPSFQETQYF. In DNA form, the CDR3 reads TGTGCCAGCTCACCTTCCTTTCAAGAGACCCAGTACTTC.

V and J are TRBV6-5 and TRBJ2-2; a weak D match, TRBD1 (6 bases). V was pared by 4 bases and J by 5 bases, with 14 bases between. Per the germline V gene, CDR1 is MNHEY and CDR2 is SVGAGI. The CDR3 is 15 residues long. CDR3 bases: TGTGCCAGCAGTTCCTCCCCAGGACAGACCGGGGAGCTGTTTTTT. It is translated as CASSSSPGQTGELFF.

J is TRBJ1-1 and V is TRBV4-1; tentative D call: TRBD1 (6 bases). Germline assignment: CDR1 MGHRA and CDR2 YSYEKL. The germline V and J ends were trimmed by 0 bases and 2 bases, with 10 bases remaining between them. This CDR3 region has 15 residues. The CDR3 protein is CASSQDWTVNTEAFF. The CDR3 DNA is TGCGCCAGCAGCCAAGATTGGACAGTTAACACTGAAGCTTTCTTT.

This clone was counted only a few times. This chain uses TRBV5-1 with TRBJ1-1; 8 bases line up with TRBD1. The CDR3 loop spans 22 amino acids. Germline-derived CDR1 and CDR2 are SGHRS and YFSETQ. With 0 bases clipped from V and 2 bases from J, the junction kept 24 bases outside the gene matches. As DNA, the CDR3 is TGCGCCAGCAGCTTGGGGGCCCATTCTAGGCAGGGGGCGTCAGGCCCAAACACTGAAGCTTTCTTT. Translated: CASSLGAHSRQGASGPNTEAFF.

The chain has TRBV15 and TRBJ2-2; 10 bases are a match to TRBD1. The V gene's germline CDR1 is LNHNV and CDR2 YYDKDF (reference sequence). CDR3 size: 16 residues. With V trimmed by 3 bases and J by 4 bases, 5 bases remained unmatched. Here the CDR3 DNA reads TGTGCCACCAGCAGTCCGGGACAGGGGTTCACCGGGGAGCTGTTTTTT. Protein: CATSSPGQGFTGELFF.

In this sample, this clone turned up once. The same CDR3 is also encoded by other DNA sequences in this sample. The chain has TRBV9 and TRBJ2-2, with D perhaps TRBD2 (5 bases). The germline V gene has CDR1 SGDLS and CDR2 YYNGEE. V was pared by 5 bases and J by 5 bases, with 7 bases between. The CDR3 is 12 residues long. The CDR3 sequence: CASRRGTGELFF. In DNA, the CDR3 is TGTGCCAGCAGAAGAGGGACCGGGGAGCTGTTTTTT.

This chain uses TRBV19 with TRBJ1-3, with 8 bases matching TRBD1. J lost 1 base, V lost 4 bases, and 3 bases had no gene match. The germline CDR1 and CDR2 sequences are LNHDA and SQIVND (reference sequence). The CDR3 has 15 residues. CDR3 sequence: CASSTDRGSGNTIYF. The CDR3 bases are TGTGCCAGTAGTACTGACAGGGGATCTGGAAACACCATATATTTT.

This clone came up once. The chain recombines TRBV7-3 with TRBJ2-3; 7 positions match TRBD1. V trimming: 4 bases; J trimming: 6 bases; junction bases outside the gene matches: 4. This CDR3 contains 13 residues. Germline loops: CDR1 SGHTA, CDR2 FQGTGA. CDR3 coding DNA: TGTGCCAGCAGCTCCCTCAGGGGGGATACGCAGTATTTT. Protein sequence: CASSSLRGDTQYF.

The chain employs TRBV29-1 and TRBJ2-4, with TRBD1 matching 7 bases. The CDR3 is 11 amino acids. Unmatched junction bases numbered 2, after V lost 7 bases and J lost 5 bases. Germline CDR1 SQVTM, CDR2 ANQGSEA. The CDR3 region has the DNA TGCAGCGCAGGGACAGAAAACATTCAGTACTTC. This gives the protein CSAGTENIQYF. Looking up the rest from reference TRBV29-1 and TRBJ2-4 gives the full variable domain: SAVISQKPSRDICQRGTSLTIQCQVDSQVTMMFWYRQQPGQSLTLIATANQGSEATYESGFVIDKFPISRPNLTFSTLTVSNMSPEDSSIYLCSAGTENIQYFGAGTRLSVL.

This clone was seen only once. The gene calls are TRBV7-8 and TRBJ2-7; D might be TRBD2 (5 bases). There are 13 residues in the CDR3. The ends were cut back, 7 bases at V and 0 bases at J, with 10 bases in the middle. Per germline, CDR1 SGHVS and CDR2 FQNEAQ. The DNA of the CDR3 is TGTGCCAGCACCTTCCGGGGCTCCTACGAGCAGTACTTC. It codes for CASTFRGSYEQYF.

The table lists this clone with a few counts. This chain connects TRBV27 to TRBJ2-1; TRBD2 matches at 8 bases. The V and J ends lost 6 bases and 4 bases, in that order; junction bases with no gene match: 11. The CDR3 has 16 amino acids. Germline values: CDR1 MNHEY, CDR2 SMNVEV (reference sequence). CDR3 DNA sequence: TGTGCCAGCAGCCAACTTAGCGGGGCCCGATACAATGAGCAGTTCTTC. Encoded protein: CASSQLSGARYNEQFF.